One sample yielded the 14 T cell receptor beta chains listed below, sequenced in a study of OX40 agonist ivuxolimab in advanced cancers. The table came from immunoSEQ multiplex PCR; TCRdb's copy has only in-frame clones and leaves some out. The profile covers approximately 70,000 clones, with 83% appearing a single time and around 1.4% taken by the ten largest. Sequenced here: CD4+ or CD8+ T cells sorted from blood, sampled in a trial of the OX40 agonist ivuxolimab. The receptors derive from an adult with an advanced solid tumor such as melanoma, head and neck, liver or kidney cancer.

V gene TRBV4-1 combines with J gene TRBJ2-3; D possibly uses TRBD1 or TRBD2 (5 bases each). From germline, CDR1 is MGHRA and CDR2 YSYEKL. The CDR3 is 18 amino acids. The germline V and J ends were trimmed by 0 bases and 0 bases, with 16 bases remaining between them. The CDR3 DNA follows: TGCGCCAGCAGCCAAGATCCCCGGGGCGCATTGAGCACAGATACGCAGTATTTT. Residues: CASSQDPRGALSTDTQYF.

The rearrangement links TRBV30 to TRBJ1-2, with 8 bases identical to TRBD1. This CDR3 region has 13 residues. After removal of 3 bases from V and 6 bases from J, the junction contained 6 bases not matched to a gene. Germline assignment: CDR1 GTSNPN and CDR2 SVGIG (reference sequence). CDR3: CAWRTGAGHGYTF. The CDR3 DNA reads as TGTGCCTGGAGGACAGGGGCGGGCCATGGCTACACCTTC.

The chain joins TRBV19 to TRBJ2-7, with TRBD1 identical over 8 bases. J was trimmed by 6 bases and V by 3 bases; bases with no gene match: 7. The CDR3 sequence is 14 residues long. Germline assignment: CDR1 LNHDA and CDR2 SQIVND (reference sequence). CDR3 in amino acids: CASSIGQGSSEQYF. The CDR3 nucleotides are TGTGCCAGTAGTATCGGACAGGGAAGCTCCGAGCAGTACTTC.

The chain has TRBV5-4 and TRBJ1-4, with D hard to call. The CDR3 runs to 17 residues. V was trimmed by 3 bases and J by 0 bases, leaving 15 bases between them. CDR1 and CDR2 (germline): SGHNT, YYREEE (reference sequence). The DNA for the CDR3 is TGTGCCAGCAGCTACCGAGGGCTACTTGCAACTAATGAAAAACTGTTTTTT. It is translated as CASSYRGLLATNEKLFF.

The rearrangement joins TRBV19 to TRBJ1-1, with D possibly being TRBD1 (5 bases). V lost 1 base to trimming and J lost 4 bases, with 13 bases between them. The CDR3 contains 15 residues. Looked up from germline, CDR1 is LNHDA and CDR2 is SQIVND (reference sequence). The CDR3 spells CASSIGGVRATEAFF. CDR3 sequence (DNA): TGTGCCAGTAGTATAGGGGGGGTGAGGGCCACTGAAGCTTTCTTT.

This clone showed up just a few times. This chain links TRBV6-5 with TRBJ1-5, with 7 bases identical to TRBD1. The CDR3 runs 16 residues. V lost 4 bases and J lost 2; bases outside the gene matches: 8. Per the germline V gene, CDR1 is MNHEY and CDR2 is SVGAGI. CDR3 in amino acids: CASSSTGVRGNQPQHF. CDR3 nucleotides: TGTGCCAGCAGTTCTACAGGGGTAAGGGGCAATCAGCCCCAGCATTTT.

V is TRBV4-1 and J is TRBJ2-2; tentatively, D is TRBD1 (5 bases). Germline V gives CDR1 MGHRA, CDR2 YSYEKL. Trimming took 8 bases from V and 4 from J, leaving 17 bases between them. This CDR3 comprises 15 residues. CDR3 protein: CASSYRRISTGELFF. The CDR3 DNA reads TGCGCCAGCTCTTACAGGCGGATAAGCACCGGGGAGCTGTTTTTT.

The V and J genes are TRBV27 and TRBJ2-3; D gene ambiguous. There are 15 residues in the CDR3. CDR1 MNHEY and CDR2 SMNVEV come from the germline V gene (reference sequence). V gave up 3 bases and J gave up 0 bases, with 10 bases separating them. CDR3 sequence (DNA): TGTGCCAGCAGTTTGCAAGGGCAGAGCACAGATACGCAGTATTTT. Protein: CASSLQGQSTDTQYF.

In nucleotides, the CDR3 is TGCGCCAGCAGCCATACAGGGGCACAGCCCCAGCATTTT. It translates to CASSHTGAQPQHF. This chain links TRBV5-1 with TRBJ1-5, with 7 bases fitting TRBD1. The CDR3 has 13 amino acids. The germline gives CDR1 SGHRS, CDR2 YFSETQ. V lost 4 bases to trimming and J lost 7 bases; unmatched junction nucleotides: 5.

The chain uses TRBV11-2 and TRBJ2-1; D ambiguous. The CDR3 is 13 residues long. CDR1 is SGHAT, CDR2 FQNNGV, per germline. V was shortened by 11 bases and J by 4 bases, with 15 bases between the two germline ends. For the CDR3, the DNA is TGTGCCTTTTCTTTCGGAGCTTACAATGAGCAGTTCTTC. Translating gives CAFSFGAYNEQFF.

This clone was observed a single time. V is TRBV5-4 and J is TRBJ1-3; D gene unclear. The germline V gene has CDR1 SGHNT and CDR2 YYREEE (reference sequence). V shed 0 bases and J shed 0 bases, with 10 bases lying between them. This CDR3 has 16 amino acids. The CDR3 DNA is TGTGCCAGCAGCTTGGGGGCCCCGAGCTCTGGAAACACCATATATTTT. Translating gives CASSLGAPSSGNTIYF. The whole variable domain, remainder taken from reference TRBV5-4 and TRBJ1-3, is ETGVTQSPTHLIKTRGQQVTLRCSSQSGHNTVSWYQQALGQGPQFIFQYYREEENGRGNFPPRFSGLQFPNYSSELNVNALELDDSALYLCASSLGAPSSGNTIYFGEGSWLTVV.

The V gene is TRBV2, the J gene TRBJ1-1; D not resolved. CDR1 is SNHLY, CDR2 FYNNEI, per germline. V lost 3 bases to trimming and J lost 1 base, with 6 bases between them. The CDR3 runs 13 residues. CDR3 sequence reads: CASSDGENTEAFF. CDR3 sequence (DNA): TGTGCCAGCAGTGACGGGGAGAACACTGAAGCTTTCTTT.

This sequence joins TRBV6-5 and TRBJ2-1, with TRBD2 identical over 11 bases. The ends lost 6 bases at V and 2 bases at J; junction bases unmatched: 3. CDR1 MNHEY and CDR2 SVGAGI come from the germline V gene. The CDR3 consists of 15 residues. This CDR3 reads CASSLTSGAYNEQFF. The CDR3 DNA is TGTGCCAGCAGCCTGACTAGCGGGGCCTACAATGAGCAGTTCTTC.

J is TRBJ2-7 and V is TRBV6-5; D is possibly TRBD1 or TRBD2 (6 bases each). The germline gives CDR1 MNHEY, CDR2 SVGAGI. The CDR3 contains 11 residues. Trimming cost V 6 bases and J 6 bases, with 9 bases left between them. The DNA for the CDR3 is TGTGCCAGCAGCAAGGGGGGCGAGCAGTACTTC. It translates to CASSKGGEQYF.